The clone carrying this T cell receptor (beta chain) showed up many times. The data belong to a study of blood T cell repertoires in COVID-19. On the study more broadly: The samples span acute and convalescent COVID-19 from the United States, Italy and Spain. The cDNA or gDNA used as material had been derived from T cells, B-cell-depleted T cells, or PBMCs.

Original handling: Reference gene primer amplification gave nucleated cell count estimates. Profiled with immunoSEQ multiplex PCR; TCRdb holds only in-frame clones, not every one. V and J calls plus clone size are reproduced from that table; the DNA served to infer D and trimming. The data hold fewer than 110,000 clones, with over 85% observed a single time. Sequencing used peripheral blood. The source is an elderly woman in a cohort sampled during active COVID-19.

The CDR3 nucleotides read TGTGCCAGCAGCTTAGTTGGTATTCCGGTGAACACTGAAGCTTTCTTT. Protein product: CASSLVGIPVNTEAFF. The gene calls are TRBV7-9 and TRBJ1-1; D remains unclear. The CDR3 has 16 residues. The ends were cut back, 1 base at V and 0 bases at J, with 12 bases in the middle. Germline CDR1 SEHNR, CDR2 FQNEAQ (reference sequence).